This T cell receptor (beta chain) was found in a study of cytomegalovirus exposure and HLA in healthy donors. Researchers ran the PCR with 60 Vbeta and 13 Jbeta primers. Libraries were prepared by immunoSEQ multiplex PCR; TCRdb keeps only in-frame clonotypes and omits some of them. This sample yields fewer than 120,000 clones, of which more than 75% are seen a single time; about 1.7% belongs to the top ten. Germline lookup yields CDR1 SGHDT and CDR2 YYEEEE. Trimming cost V 2 bases and J 4 bases; bases outside gene matches: 6. This CDR3 is 15 amino acids long. This sequence originates from a man aged 40-50 years in good health and CMV-seronegative. The V and J genes are TRBV5-6 and TRBJ1-5; 7 nucleotides align to TRBD1. Input material: PBMCs. The CDR3 protein is CASSLRTGWNQPQHF. CDR3 bases: TGTGCCAGCAGCTTACGGACAGGCTGGAATCAGCCCCAGCATTTT.